This TCR beta chain came from a study of CD8+ T cells in alopecia areata. V dropped 8 bases and J dropped 0 bases, with 2 bases sitting between them. CDR1 SNHLY and CDR2 FYNNEI come from the germline V gene. The CDR3 extends over 11 amino acids. The sample's treatment: oral pan-JAK inhibitor, 5-10 mg twice daily. In each case, RNA was isolated and then reverse transcribed into cDNA as the sequencing template. Some clones are missing from TCRdb's copy, which holds only in-frame ones; the method was immunoSEQ multiplex PCR. Of some 240,000 clones in the sample, around 57% are singletons; the top ten hold 1.6%. Notes on the study in general: Scalp clonality and expanded CD8+ clones among the top 100 were significantly decreased by tofacitinib. Among the cells sequenced in scalp samples are also the resident alphabeta T cells of normal skin.

Regarding this clone: Its antigen is unidentified.

The clonotype originates from a human donor with alopecia areata. V and J are TRBV2 and TRBJ2-4; D is undetermined. The sequencing used CD4+ T cells sorted from blood, collected at week 4, from a patient treated with tofacitinib. CDR3 protein: CASLAKNIQYF. In DNA, the CDR3 is TGTGCCAGCCTAGCCAAAAACATTCAGTACTTC.